The 21 T cell receptor beta chains listed next were all sequenced from one sample in a study of T and B cells in COVID-19 patients. TRB was amplified from around 250-500 ng of blood genomic DNA. TRB rearrangements were amplified by multiplex PCR with BIOMED2 TRB-A/B primers. TCRdb called the multiplex PCR reads again in MiXCR, with one record for every CDR3 protein. The table has around 950 distinct CDR3 sequences, 25% to 35% seen once. Sequenced: blood. The receptors derive from a human donor with active COVID-19.

The chain is built from TRBV7-6 and TRBJ2-7, with 10 bases lining up with TRBD2. V lost 5 bases, J lost 5 bases, and 3 bases stayed unmatched. The germline V gene encodes CDR1 SGHVS and CDR2 FNYEAQ. The CDR3 spans 13 residues. DNA for the CDR3: TGTGCCAGCAGCGCGGGACTAGCGAACGAGCAGTACTTC. Translating gives CASSAGLANEQYF.

This clonotype is judged medium-sized. The J gene is TRBJ1-2, the V gene TRBV11-2, with TRBD1 as a possible D gene (6 bases). V gave up 2 bases and J gave up 7 bases, with 14 bases separating them. Germline V gene data show CDR1 as SGHAT and CDR2 as FQNNGV. The CDR3 covers 14 residues. The CDR3 loop is CASSLPTAGVGYTF. The CDR3 coding sequence is TGTGCCAGCAGCTTACCCACGGCAGGGGTTGGCTACACCTTC.

This clonotype counts as large. The rearrangement joins TRBV6-5 to TRBJ2-2; D unclear. The CDR3 totals 14 residues. Germline values: CDR1 MNHEY, CDR2 SVGAGI. Trimming pared 4 bases from V and 6 bases from J, leaving 12 bases between. CDR3 nucleotides: TGTGCCAGCAGTTCCACCCCTTCAGCCGGGGAGCTGTTTTTT. Amino acid sequence: CASSSTPSAGELFF.

This clonotype is large within its sample. The rearrangement uses TRBV5-6 and TRBJ2-6; D is ambiguous. V lost 1 base and J lost 0, with 8 bases in between. This CDR3 comprises 16 residues. From germline, CDR1 is SGHDT and CDR2 YYEEEE. This chain's CDR3 is CASSLFRLSGANVLTF. The CDR3 bases are TGTGCCAGCAGCTTGTTCCGCCTCTCTGGGGCCAACGTCCTGACTTTC. The whole variable domain, remainder taken from reference TRBV5-6 and TRBJ2-6, is DAGVTQSPTHLIKTRGQQVTLRCSPKSGHDTVSWYQQALGQGPQFIFQYYEEEERQRGNFPDRFSGHQFPNYSSELNVNALLLGDSALYLCASSLFRLSGANVLTFGAGSRLTVL.

The rearrangement links TRBV19 to TRBJ2-2; 7 bases agree with TRBD2. With V trimmed by 2 bases and J by 5 bases, 2 bases remained unmatched. This CDR3 spans 14 amino acids. Germline values: CDR1 LNHDA, CDR2 SQIVND (reference sequence). The CDR3 loop is CASSIMGGTGELFF. The CDR3 coding sequence is TGTGCCAGTAGTATAATGGGGGGGACCGGGGAGCTGTTTTTT.

Judged by abundance, this clonotype is medium-sized. The chain is built from TRBV12-3 or TRBV12-4 and TRBJ2-7; TRBD2 is a possible D gene (5 bases). V was trimmed by 6 bases and J by 1 base, leaving 10 bases between them. CDR3 length: 13 amino acids. CDR3 sequence: CASREAISYEQYF. CDR3 DNA: TGTGCCAGCAGGGAGGCAATTTCCTACGAGCAGTACTTC.

This clonotype was counted only a few times. The chain has TRBV4-2 and TRBJ1-5, with 7 bases identical to TRBD1. CDR1 is LGHNA and CDR2 is YNFKEQ in the germline V gene. The CDR3 length is 15 residues. Trimming removed 1 base from V and 6 bases from J; junction bases left unmatched: 6. As DNA, the CDR3 is TGTGCCAGCAGCCAAGGCGACAGGGAGGTTCAGCCCCAGCATTTT. This gives the protein CASSQGDREVQPQHF.

This clonotype ranks as large. The chain carries TRBV13 and TRBJ2-7; TRBD1 is a possible D gene (5 bases). The V end lost 1 base, the J end lost 1 base, and 8 bases lay between the germline ends. In germline, CDR1 is PRHDT, CDR2 FYEKMQ (reference sequence). The CDR3 is 14 residues long. The CDR3 coding sequence is TGTGCCAGCAGCTTAGAAGGGGAATCCTACGAGCAGTACTTC. Translated: CASSLEGESYEQYF.

In its sample, this clonotype ranks as medium-sized (0.01 to 0.1%). This chain connects TRBV5-1 to TRBJ2-7, with 10 bases aligning to TRBD2. Germline assignment: CDR1 SGHRS and CDR2 YFSETQ. There are 16 residues in the CDR3. J lost 0 bases, V lost 0 bases, and 3 bases had no gene match. DNA of the CDR3: TGCGCCAGCAGCTTGGGGCCTAGCGGGAGCTCCTACGAGCAGTACTTC. This gives the protein CASSLGPSGSSYEQYF.

V is TRBV6-2 or TRBV6-3 and J is TRBJ2-3; tentative D call: TRBD2 (5 bases). This CDR3 is built from 13 residues. CDR1 and CDR2 (germline): MNHEY, SVGEGT. V was cut by 7 bases and J by 0 bases, with 8 bases left in between. The CDR3 coding sequence is TGTGCCAGCACCCCGGGGAGCACAGATACGCAGTATTTT. This gives the protein CASTPGSTDTQYF.

V is TRBV7-3 and J is TRBJ2-1, with 9 bases matching TRBD2. The CDR3 runs 15 residues. Germline V lookup: CDR1 SGHTA, CDR2 FQGTGA. After removal of 5 bases from V and 6 bases from J, the junction contained 8 bases not matched to a gene. CDR3 bases: TGTGCCAGCAGCCCCTCTAGCGGGATTATCAATGAGCAGTTCTTC. It is translated as CASSPSSGIINEQFF.

This rearrangement joins TRBV6-5 to TRBJ2-2; TRBD2 matches at 7 bases. The J segment lost 0 bases and the V segment lost 6 bases, leaving 19 bases of the junction unmatched. The CDR3 contains 20 residues. Germline lookup yields CDR1 MNHEY and CDR2 SVGAGI. CDR3 loop: CASSTVPGTIYAANTGELFF. The CDR3 DNA sequence: TGTGCCAGCAGCACTGTCCCCGGGACTATATACGCTGCGAACACCGGGGAGCTGTTTTTT.

This chain links TRBV6-2 or TRBV6-3 with TRBJ1-5, with a possible D match to TRBD1 (5 bases). The germline gives CDR1 MNHEY, CDR2 SVGEGT. V lost 7 bases and J 7 bases, leaving 17 bases between the germline ends. The CDR3 contains 14 residues. CDR3 DNA sequence: TGTGCCAGCAAAATCGACAGCTCTGGACAGCCCCAGCATTTT. Protein: CASKIDSSGQPQHF.

This clonotype is judged large. The chain is built from TRBV29-1 and TRBJ2-5; 11 nucleotides agree with TRBD1. This CDR3 comprises 17 residues. V trimming: 6 bases; J trimming: 4 bases; junction bases outside the gene matches: 16. Germline-derived CDR1 and CDR2 are SQVTM and ANQGSEA. CDR3 sequence (DNA): TGCAGCGTGGAGTCCCCGGGACAGGGGGACTGGGGAGAGACCCAGTACTTC. Protein: CSVESPGQGDWGETQYF. Complete variable domain (other parts from reference TRBV29-1 and TRBJ2-5): SAVISQKPSRDICQRGTSLTIQCQVDSQVTMMFWYRQQPGQSLTLIATANQGSEATYESGFVIDKFPISRPNLTFSTLTVSNMSPEDSSIYLCSVESPGQGDWGETQYFGPGTRLLVL.

The V gene is TRBV13, the J gene TRBJ2-6; weak D call: TRBD2 (7 bases). Germline CDR1 and CDR2: PRHDT and FYEKMQ (reference sequence). V was cut by 1 base and J by 0 bases, with 13 bases left in between. CDR3 length equals 18 residues. CDR3: CASSLEGGGGSGANVLTF. The CDR3 nucleotides are TGTGCCAGCAGCTTAGAAGGGGGGGGGGGCTCTGGGGCCAACGTCCTGACTTTC.

The chain has TRBV27 and TRBJ2-5; 11 nucleotides line up with TRBD1. Germline trimming cut 1 base from V and 7 bases from J; bases unmatched to any gene: 5. Germline CDR1 and CDR2: MNHEY and SMNVEV (reference sequence). This CDR3 contains 15 residues. Here the CDR3 DNA reads TGTGCCAGCAGTTTATGGGGGGGACAGGGGGGGACCCAGTACTTC. Encoded protein: CASSLWGGQGGTQYF.

This clonotype ranks as medium-sized. The gene calls are TRBV6-2 or TRBV6-3 and TRBJ2-1; 11 nucleotides line up with TRBD2. With V trimmed by 6 bases and J by 6 bases, 13 bases remained unmatched. The CDR3 sequence is 17 residues long. CDR1 MNHEY and CDR2 SVGEGT come from the germline V gene. CDR3: CASSPLTSGGAPNEQFF. CDR3 coding DNA: TGTGCCAGCAGCCCACTAACTAGCGGGGGCGCCCCCAATGAGCAGTTCTTC.

This clonotype is labeled as medium-sized. The chain is built from TRBV11-2 and TRBJ1-1; the D is unclear. The CDR3 has 12 amino acids. The germline gives CDR1 SGHAT, CDR2 FQNNGV. Trimming pared 3 bases from V and 6 bases from J, leaving 8 bases between. CDR3 sequence (DNA): TGTGCCAGCAGCTTTGGACGATCTGAAGCTTTCTTT. It encodes CASSFGRSEAFF.

By sample fraction, this clonotype is medium-sized. The rearrangement joins TRBV20-1 to TRBJ1-2; D remains ambiguous. This CDR3 has 13 residues. The V end lost 0 bases, the J end lost 6 bases, and 11 bases lay between the germline ends. Germline V gives CDR1 DFQATT, CDR2 SNEGSKA (reference sequence). CDR3 protein: CSARDPVGNGYTF. CDR3 nucleotide sequence: TGCAGTGCTAGAGATCCCGTAGGGAATGGCTACACCTTC.

This chain connects TRBV27 to TRBJ2-7, with no clear D. CDR3 length: 16 amino acids. CDR1 and CDR2 from the germline V gene are MNHEY and SMNVEV (reference sequence). V was pared by 3 bases and J by 2 bases, with 17 bases between. The CDR3 is CASSLVGGIVTYEQYF. CDR3 in DNA: TGTGCCAGCAGTTTGGTGGGCGGAATTGTAACCTACGAGCAGTACTTC.

The chain recombines TRBV19 with TRBJ2-1; 7 positions match TRBD1. This CDR3 region has 11 residues. Germline assignment: CDR1 LNHDA and CDR2 SQIVND (reference sequence). The J segment lost 6 bases and the V segment lost 9 bases, leaving 2 bases of the junction unmatched. Here the CDR3 DNA reads TGTGCCAGGGACAGGCGCAATGAGCAGTTCTTC. Its translation: CARDRRNEQFF.